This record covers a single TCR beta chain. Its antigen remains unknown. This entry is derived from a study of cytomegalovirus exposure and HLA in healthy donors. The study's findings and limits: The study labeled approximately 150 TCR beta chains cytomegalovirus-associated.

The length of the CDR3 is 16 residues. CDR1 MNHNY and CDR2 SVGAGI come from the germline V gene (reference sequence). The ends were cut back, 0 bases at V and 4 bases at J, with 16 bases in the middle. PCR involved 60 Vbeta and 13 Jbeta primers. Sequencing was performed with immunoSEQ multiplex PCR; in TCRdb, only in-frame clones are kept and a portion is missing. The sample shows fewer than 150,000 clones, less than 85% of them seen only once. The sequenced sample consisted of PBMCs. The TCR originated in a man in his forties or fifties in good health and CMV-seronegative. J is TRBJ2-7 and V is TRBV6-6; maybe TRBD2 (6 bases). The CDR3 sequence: CASSYSPTSTLYEQYF. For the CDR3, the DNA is TGTGCCAGCAGTTACTCACCGACTAGTACTTTATACGAGCAGTACTTC.